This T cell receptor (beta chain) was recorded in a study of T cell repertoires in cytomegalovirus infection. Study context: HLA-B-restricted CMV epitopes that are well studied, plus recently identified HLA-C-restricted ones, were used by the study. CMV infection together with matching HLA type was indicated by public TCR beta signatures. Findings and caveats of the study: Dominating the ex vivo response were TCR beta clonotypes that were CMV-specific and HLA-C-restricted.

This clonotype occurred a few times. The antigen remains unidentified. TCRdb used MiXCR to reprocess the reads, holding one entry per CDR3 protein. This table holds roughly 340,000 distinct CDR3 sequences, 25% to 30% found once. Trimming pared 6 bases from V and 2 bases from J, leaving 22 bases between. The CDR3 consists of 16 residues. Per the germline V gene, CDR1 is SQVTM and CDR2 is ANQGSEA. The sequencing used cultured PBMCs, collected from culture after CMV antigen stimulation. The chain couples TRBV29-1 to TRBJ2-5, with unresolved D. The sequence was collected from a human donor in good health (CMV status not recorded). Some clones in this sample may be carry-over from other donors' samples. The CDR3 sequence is CSVVYHKAGQQETQYF. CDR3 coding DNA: TGCAGCGTGGTTTATCACAAGGCCGGGCAGCAAGAGACCCAGTACTTC.